Listed below are T cell receptor beta chains from one sample, sequenced in a study of OX40 agonist ivuxolimab in advanced cancers. Clones were sequenced by immunoSEQ multiplex PCR, and TCRdb holds only the in-frame ones, with some missing. This sample yields tens of thousands of clones, of which approximately 85% are seen a single time; about 25% belongs to the top ten. The specimen was CD4+ or CD8+ T cells sorted from blood, collected in a trial of the OX40 agonist ivuxolimab. The origin of the receptors is an adult with an advanced solid tumor such as melanoma, head and neck, liver or kidney cancer. The CDR3 runs from the conserved cysteine through the conserved F or W. The D gene is left open where the match is weak. Some rows mark clone size as missing; the rest say once, few, many or name a class of expanded clone.

CDR3 length | D gene | J gene | clone size | V gene | CDR3 protein | CDR3 DNA
16 | - | TRBJ2-5 | once | TRBV4-1 | CASSQEGQGLLGTQYF | TGCGCCAGCAGCCAAGAGGGGCAGGGCCTACTTGGGACCCAGTACTTC
13 | - | TRBJ1-1 | few | TRBV2 | CASTAGVGTEAFF | TGTGCCAGCACGGCGGGGGTTGGGACTGAAGCTTTCTTT
17 | TRBD2 | TRBJ2-1 | - | TRBV13 | CASSPRLAGGSYNEQFF | TGTGCCAGCAGCCCTAGACTAGCGGGAGGATCCTACAATGAGCAGTTCTTC
14 | - | TRBJ2-1 | - | TRBV9 | CASSVVSGRSEQFF | TGTGCCAGCAGCGTAGTTAGCGGTCGTAGTGAGCAGTTCTTC
16 | TRBD1 | TRBJ1-4 | once | TRBV5-1 | CASRHGQGATNEKLFF | TGCGCCAGCAGACACGGACAGGGGGCAACTAATGAAAAACTGTTTTTT
13 | - | TRBJ2-7 | - | TRBV5-6 | CASSVHLGGEQYF | TGTGCCAGCAGCGTACACCTTGGGGGGGAGCAGTACTTC
16 | TRBD2 | TRBJ2-7 | - | TRBV11-3 | CASSSRLAGEDYEQYF | TGTGCCAGCAGCTCCAGACTAGCGGGAGAGGACTACGAGCAGTACTTC
12 | - | TRBJ2-7 | - | TRBV2 | CASSGHAYEQYF | TGTGCCAGCAGTGGGCATGCCTACGAGCAGTACTTC
17 | TRBD2 | TRBJ2-1 | - | TRBV5-6 | CASVGLAAKGVYNEQFF | TGTGCCAGCGTCGGACTAGCGGCCAAAGGGGTCTACAATGAGCAGTTCTTC
14 | - | TRBJ2-5 | once | TRBV5-6 | CASSLDRVQETQYF | TGTGCCAGCAGCTTGGACAGGGTCCAAGAGACCCAGTACTTC
17 | TRBD2 | TRBJ2-1 | - | TRBV7-9 | CASSSGTSGANYNEQFF | TGTGCCAGCAGCTCGGGGACTAGCGGAGCAAACTACAATGAGCAGTTCTTC
13 | - | TRBJ2-2 | - | TRBV29-1 | CSVDWFVSGELFF | TGCAGCGTTGATTGGTTCGTTTCCGGGGAGCTGTTTTTT
16 | TRBD1 | TRBJ2-7 | - | TRBV28 | CASSPQDGTDDYEQYF | TGTGCCAGCAGTCCTCAGGATGGGACAGACGACTACGAGCAGTACTTC
11 | - | TRBJ2-5 | - | TRBV11-2 | CASSSTGSQYF | TGTGCCAGCAGCTCTACAGGGTCCCAGTACTTC
14 | - | TRBJ2-1 | - | TRBV30 | CAWSVVSSYNEQFF | TGTGCCTGGAGTGTAGTGTCCTCCTACAATGAGCAGTTCTTC
14 | - | TRBJ2-3 | - | TRBV25-1 | CASSGAGFRDTQYF | TGTGCCAGCAGTGGGGCGGGATTTAGAGATACGCAGTATTTT